This TCR beta chain was sequenced in a study of blood T cell repertoires in COVID-19. Study summary: PBMCs, B-cell-depleted T cells, or T cells were the source of the cDNA or gDNA that made up the material.

Per the original data handling: Counts of nucleated cells, estimated from reference gene primer amplification, were obtained. Assay used: immunoSEQ multiplex PCR; TCRdb lists only in-frame clones, some missing. V, J and clone size reflect that table, while D and trimming were determined from the DNA. The repertoire includes approximately 270,000 clones, about four fifths of them detected once, and about 9.6% sits in the top ten. V shed 5 bases and J 4 bases; nucleotides not matched to a gene: 8. The CDR3 extends over 15 amino acids. CDR1 is MDHEN and CDR2 is SYDVKM in the germline V gene. The chain has TRBV28 and TRBJ1-2; 9 bases are a match to TRBD1. The sample consisted of peripheral blood. The clonotype comes from a man older than 75 with acute or convalescent COVID-19. In DNA form, the CDR3 reads TGTGCCAGCAGTAAACAGGGGGCGCCTTCCTATGGCTACACCTTC. It encodes CASSKQGAPSYGYTF.